The 29 T cell receptor beta chains presented below share a single source sample, sequenced in a study of T-cell reconstitution after alpha-beta-depleted transplantation in children. The authors prepared the TCRbeta library with unique molecular identifiers. TCRdb processed the PCR reads anew with MiXCR; each CDR3 protein has one entry. The sample shows about 120,000 distinct CDR3 sequences, around 23% of them seen only once. The material sequenced was PBMCs, mostly from graft donor cells, taken 180 days after TCRalphabeta/CD19-depleted stem cell transplant. The origin of the receptors is a male patient aged 2-15 years who had a stem cell transplant for chronic granulomatous disease, so the T cells may come from the graft donor.

The chain uses TRBV20-1 and TRBJ2-7; D unclear. Germline assignment: CDR1 DFQATT and CDR2 SNEGSKA (reference sequence). The CDR3 totals 14 residues. Trimming took off 1 base at V and 2 bases at J, with 12 bases between the two ends. CDR3 sequence (DNA): TGCAGTGCTAGAGCTGGCAGTGGACCCTACGAGCAGTACTTC. Protein product: CSARAGSGPYEQYF.

The V call is TRBV10-3, the J call TRBJ2-3; 7 bases map to TRBD1. J lost 10 bases, V lost 5 bases, and 6 bases had no gene match. The CDR3 has 12 residues. CDR1 is ENHRY and CDR2 is SYGVKD in the germline V gene. The CDR3 loop reads CAISPGTVAQYF. The CDR3 DNA reads TGTGCCATCAGTCCCGGGACAGTCGCGCAGTATTTT.

This clonotype turned up a few times. The gene calls are TRBV5-1 and TRBJ2-1; the match to TRBD2 covers 10 bases. The germline V gene has CDR1 SGHRS and CDR2 YFSETQ. Trimming cost V 0 bases and J 5 bases; bases outside gene matches: 8. The CDR3 runs 17 residues. As DNA, the CDR3 is TGCGCCAGCAGCTTGGAGGAAGCGGGAGGGCCAAACAATGAGCAGTTCTTC. This codes for CASSLEEAGGPNNEQFF.

This clonotype was counted a single time. The chain has TRBV5-1 and TRBJ2-1, with 10 bases that match TRBD2. The length of the CDR3 is 16 residues. The germline V gene has CDR1 SGHRS and CDR2 YFSETQ. The V segment lost 2 bases and the J segment 4 bases; nucleotides outside the gene matches: 6. CDR3 amino acids: CASSFGALAGYNEQFF. The CDR3 DNA reads as TGCGCCAGCAGCTTTGGGGCACTAGCGGGGTACAATGAGCAGTTCTTC.

The sample holds many counts of this clonotype. The rearrangement links TRBV5-6 to TRBJ2-7; tentative D call: TRBD1 (6 bases). Trimming removed 3 bases from V and 0 bases from J, with 10 bases in between. This CDR3 region has 14 residues. Per germline, CDR1 SGHDT and CDR2 YYEEEE. The chain's CDR3 is CASSYADSSYEQYF. The DNA of the CDR3 is TGTGCCAGCAGCTACGCGGACAGCTCCTACGAGCAGTACTTC. The full variable domain, in which reference TRBV5-6 and TRBJ2-7 provide the parts outside the CDR3, is DAGVTQSPTHLIKTRGQQVTLRCSPKSGHDTVSWYQQALGQGPQFIFQYYEEEERQRGNFPDRFSGHQFPNYSSELNVNALLLGDSALYLCASSYADSSYEQYFGPGTRLTVT.

In its sample, this clonotype was seen many times. The chain carries TRBV24-1 and TRBJ2-7; D gene uncertain. The CDR3 runs 14 residues. Germline lookup yields CDR1 KGHDR and CDR2 SFDVKD. Trimming removed 3 bases at V and 4 bases at J, with 12 bases between. CDR3 residues: CATSDPGPRYEQYF. The CDR3 DNA sequence: TGTGCCACCAGTGATCCCGGTCCTCGTTACGAGCAGTACTTC.

A few counts support this clonotype. This chain uses TRBV5-4 with TRBJ2-2; 7 nucleotides agree with TRBD1. CDR3 length equals 15 residues. Germline CDR1 reads SGHNT; CDR2 reads YYREEE (reference sequence). V dropped 9 bases and J dropped 0; count of bases not matched to a gene: 8. CDR3: CAIGPGTANTGELFF. CDR3 sequence (DNA): TGTGCCATCGGCCCGGGGACAGCGAACACCGGGGAGCTGTTTTTT.

This clonotype was seen repeatedly, ten times or more. The chain recombines TRBV20-1 with TRBJ1-2; D gene ambiguous. The CDR3 spans 13 residues. The V gene's germline CDR1 is DFQATT and CDR2 SNEGSKA (reference sequence). V dropped 5 bases and J dropped 5 bases, with 15 bases sitting between them. The CDR3 DNA reads as TGCAGTGCTTTTGGAGGGCAAGAGTATGGCTACACCTTC. Residues: CSAFGGQEYGYTF.

V and J are TRBV28 and TRBJ2-5; weak D call: TRBD2 (5 bases). V dropped 3 bases and J dropped 5 bases, with 13 bases sitting between them. This CDR3 contains 14 residues. The germline V gene has CDR1 MDHEN and CDR2 SYDVKM. The CDR3 DNA reads TGTGCCAGCAGTTTCCCCTCTCGAGGGGAGACCCAGTACTTC. Its protein product is CASSFPSRGETQYF.

This clonotype was seen ten or more times. The chain is built from TRBV29-1 and TRBJ1-2; 7 bases agree with TRBD1. This CDR3 has 14 amino acids. Per the germline V gene, CDR1 is SQVTM and CDR2 is ANQGSEA. Trimming removed 4 bases from V and 4 bases from J; junction bases left unmatched: 9. In DNA, the CDR3 is TGCAGCGTTGGCCGGGACAGCACCCTCTATGGCTACACCTTC. Amino acid sequence: CSVGRDSTLYGYTF.

V is TRBV20-1 and J is TRBJ2-5; D call uncertain. With 0 bases removed from V and 4 bases from J, the gap between germline ends came to 0 bases. The CDR3 totals 10 residues. The germline V gene has CDR1 DFQATT and CDR2 SNEGSKA (reference sequence). The CDR3 region is CSAREETQYF. CDR3 sequence (DNA): TGCAGTGCTAGAGAAGAGACCCAGTACTTC.

The sample holds many counts of this clonotype. V and J are TRBV21-1 and TRBJ1-2; TRBD1, the D gene given by the table, was not confirmed from the DNA. TRBV21-1 is recorded as a pseudogene. The CDR3 is 13 amino acids. The CDR3 spells CASSNDPGRRSSF. The CDR3 region has the DNA TGTGCCAGCAGCAACGACCCGGGACGAAGGTCTTCCTTC.

This clonotype was observed a few times. The chain couples TRBV29-1 to TRBJ1-1; D remains unclear. Trimming pared 5 bases from V and 1 base from J, leaving 11 bases between. Per germline, CDR1 SQVTM and CDR2 ANQGSEA. The CDR3 sequence is 13 residues long. DNA of the CDR3: TGCAGCGTTACAAGAGGAACGAACACTGAAGCTTTCTTT. Protein product: CSVTRGTNTEAFF. Using reference TRBV29-1 and TRBJ1-1 for the parts outside the CDR3, the full variable domain is SAVISQKPSRDICQRGTSLTIQCQVDSQVTMMFWYRQQPGQSLTLIATANQGSEATYESGFVIDKFPISRPNLTFSTLTVSNMSPEDSSIYLCSVTRGTNTEAFFGQGTRLTVV.

This clonotype was picked up many times. The chain joins TRBV4-3 to TRBJ2-3; D remains ambiguous. From germline, CDR1 is LGHNA and CDR2 YSLEER. The CDR3 contains 15 residues. Between the trimmed V and J ends, which lost 1 base and 6 bases, there was a span of 14 bases. Here the CDR3 reads CASSQANAKGDTQYF. In nucleotides, the CDR3 is TGCGCCAGCAGCCAAGCCAACGCGAAAGGCGATACGCAGTATTTT.

A remark on this clonotype: Relative to the germline gene, one junction end is altered; a read error may explain this. V gene TRBV30 combines with J gene TRBJ2-1; the match to TRBD2 covers 7 bases. There are 12 residues in the CDR3. Germline V gene data show CDR1 as GTSNPN and CDR2 as SVGIG (reference sequence). The CDR3 sequence is CAWSVIAGTTAF. CDR3 coding DNA: TGTGCCTGGAGTGTAATAGCAGGGACTACCGCCTTC.

This clonotype showed up just a few times. This sequence joins TRBV12-3 or TRBV12-4 and TRBJ2-7, with 8 bases aligning to TRBD2. The CDR3 has 13 residues. V was pared by 5 bases and J by 9 bases, with 9 bases of the junction left unmatched. The CDR3 protein is CASSSNTRGAQYF. CDR3 bases: TGTGCCAGCAGTAGCAATACGCGGGGGGCGCAGTACTTC.

The chain recombines TRBV10-3 with TRBJ2-3, with 11 nucleotides matching TRBD2. With 4 bases clipped from V and 2 bases from J, the junction kept 8 bases outside the gene matches. CDR1 is ENHRY and CDR2 is SYGVKD in the germline V gene. This CDR3 has 17 residues. In nucleotides, the CDR3 is TGTGCCATCAGTGGGGGGACTAGCGGCGAGGACACAGATACGCAGTATTTT. It encodes CAISGGTSGEDTDTQYF.

This clonotype turned up a few times. This chain connects TRBV12-3 or TRBV12-4 to TRBJ1-3, with 9 positions matching TRBD1. V was pared by 7 bases and J by 4 bases, with 2 bases of the junction left unmatched. This CDR3 comprises 13 residues. This CDR3 is CASKQGAGNTIYF. CDR3 nucleotides: TGTGCCAGCAAACAGGGGGCAGGAAACACCATATATTTT.

This clonotype was observed at least ten times. The V and J genes are TRBV10-3 and TRBJ2-7, with 10 bases identical to TRBD2. Unmatched junction bases numbered 11, after V lost 2 bases and J lost 1 base. Germline CDR1 ENHRY, CDR2 SYGVKD. CDR3 length equals 18 residues. Here the CDR3 reads CAISEAPTTSGKSYEQYF. The CDR3 DNA reads TGTGCCATCAGTGAGGCCCCAACTACTAGCGGGAAATCCTACGAGCAGTACTTC.

This chain links TRBV12-3 or TRBV12-4 with TRBJ2-1; no clear D. The CDR3 totals 13 residues. Trimming shortened V by 6 bases and J by 3 bases, and 9 bases separated the two germline ends. CDR3: CASRGFDYNEQFF. As DNA, the CDR3 is TGTGCCAGCAGAGGTTTCGACTACAATGAGCAGTTCTTC.

In its sample, this clonotype was seen many times. J is TRBJ1-2 and V is TRBV5-1; D not certain. This CDR3 region has 13 residues. In germline, CDR1 is SGHRS, CDR2 YFSETQ. V lost 2 bases, J lost 7 bases, and 12 bases lay in between. The CDR3 region is CASSFPDPGGYTF. The DNA of the CDR3 is TGCGCCAGCAGCTTCCCGGACCCGGGTGGCTACACCTTC.

In its sample, this clonotype was seen a few times. The chain links TRBV20-1 to TRBJ1-1; 7 nucleotides align to TRBD1. Trimming cost V 5 bases and J 0 bases; bases outside gene matches: 12. The CDR3 is 16 residues long. Germline V lookup: CDR1 DFQATT, CDR2 SNEGSKA (reference sequence). The CDR3 spells CSAWDRALPMNTEAFF. The CDR3 DNA reads TGCAGTGCTTGGGACAGAGCCCTTCCTATGAACACTGAAGCTTTCTTT.

In its sample, this clonotype was seen many times. This chain joins TRBV12-3 or TRBV12-4 and TRBJ2-1, with 8 bases lining up with TRBD1. Trimming cost V 1 base and J 9 bases; bases outside gene matches: 5. The CDR3 runs 14 residues. The CDR3 DNA is TGTGCCAGCAGTTTAGGGCAGGGGGCCCTTGAGCAGTTCTTC. Residues: CASSLGQGALEQFF.

V and J are TRBV12-3 or TRBV12-4 and TRBJ2-7; 14 nucleotides match TRBD2. J gave up 5 bases and V 6 bases, and 3 bases lay outside the gene matches. The CDR3 runs 14 residues. Here the CDR3 reads CASRGTSGSHEQYF. CDR3 nucleotide sequence: TGTGCCAGCAGGGGGACTAGCGGGAGCCACGAGCAGTACTTC.

The gene calls are TRBV28 and TRBJ2-4; D unresolved. The CDR3 is made up of 13 amino acids. V lost 10 bases and J lost 0, with 10 bases in between. From germline, CDR1 is MDHEN and CDR2 SYDVKM. CDR3 DNA: TGTGCCACAAAGAATCTAGCCAAAAACATTCAGTACTTC. Its protein product is CATKNLAKNIQYF. The full variable domain, completed using reference TRBV28 and TRBJ2-4, is DVKVTQSSRYLVKRTGEKVFLECVQDMDHENMFWYRQDPGLGLRLIYFSYDVKMKEKGDIPEGYSVSREKKERFSLILESASTNQTSMYLCATKNLAKNIQYFGAGTRLSVL.

This clonotype was observed a handful of times. This chain connects TRBV5-1 to TRBJ1-1; the match to TRBD1 covers 9 bases. CDR1 is SGHRS, CDR2 YFSETQ, per germline. The V segment lost 4 bases and the J segment 6 bases; nucleotides outside the gene matches: 10. The CDR3 has 15 residues. The CDR3 sequence is CASSEGTGSIPEAFF. The CDR3 nucleotides are TGCGCCAGCAGCGAAGGGACAGGGTCGATTCCTGAAGCTTTCTTT.

This chain links TRBV5-5 with TRBJ1-6, with a possible D match to TRBD1 (5 bases). The CDR3 has 16 residues. Germline values: CDR1 SGHKS, CDR2 YYEKEE (reference sequence). V dropped 4 bases and J dropped 13 bases, with 24 bases sitting between them. DNA for the CDR3: TGTGCCAGCAGCAGGTACTTGGACAAGGAACGCTCTCCCCTCCACTTT. It translates to CASSRYLDKERSPLHF. The full variable domain, with the rest looked up from reference TRBV5-5 and TRBJ1-6, is DAGVTQSPTHLIKTRGQQVTLRCSPISGHKSVSWYQQVLGQGPQFIFQYYEKEERGRGNFPDRFSARQFPNYSSELNVNALLLGDSALYLCASSRYLDKERSPLHFGNGTRLTVT.

The rearrangement joins TRBV9 to TRBJ1-2; D gene uncertain. Trimming shortened V by 2 bases and J by 8 bases, and 7 bases separated the two germline ends. Germline V gene lookup returns CDR1 SGDLS and CDR2 YYNGEE. The CDR3 covers 11 residues. The CDR3 region is CASSVPRGYTF. CDR3 nucleotides: TGTGCCAGCAGCGTCCCCAGAGGCTACACCTTC.

The chain joins TRBV12-3 or TRBV12-4 to TRBJ1-1, with D perhaps matching TRBD1 (6 bases). The V end lost 5 bases, the J end lost 1 base, and 8 bases lay between the germline ends. The length of the CDR3 is 13 residues. In DNA, the CDR3 is TGTGCCAGCAGTAAGGGACAGAACACTGAAGCTTTCTTT. Protein sequence: CASSKGQNTEAFF.